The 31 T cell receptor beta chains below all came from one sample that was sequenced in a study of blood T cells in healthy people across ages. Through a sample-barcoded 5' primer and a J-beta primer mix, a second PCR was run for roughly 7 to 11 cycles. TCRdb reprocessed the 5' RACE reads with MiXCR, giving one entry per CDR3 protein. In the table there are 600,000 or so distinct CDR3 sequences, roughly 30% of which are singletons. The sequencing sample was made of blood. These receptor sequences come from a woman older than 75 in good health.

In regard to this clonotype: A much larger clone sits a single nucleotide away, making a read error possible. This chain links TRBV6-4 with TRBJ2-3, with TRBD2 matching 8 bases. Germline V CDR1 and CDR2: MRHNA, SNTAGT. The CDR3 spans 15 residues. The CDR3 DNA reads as TGTGTCAGCAGTGAGGCGGGGGGAAAGGGTCATACGCAGTATTTT. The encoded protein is CVSSEAGGKGHTQYF.

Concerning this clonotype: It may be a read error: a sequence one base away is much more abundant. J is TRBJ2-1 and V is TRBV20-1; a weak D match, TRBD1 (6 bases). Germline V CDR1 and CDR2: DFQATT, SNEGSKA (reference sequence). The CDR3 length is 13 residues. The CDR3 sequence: CNARRGVDNEQFF. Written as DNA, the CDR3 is TGCAATGCTCGCAGGGGAGTCGACAATGAGCAGTTCTTC.

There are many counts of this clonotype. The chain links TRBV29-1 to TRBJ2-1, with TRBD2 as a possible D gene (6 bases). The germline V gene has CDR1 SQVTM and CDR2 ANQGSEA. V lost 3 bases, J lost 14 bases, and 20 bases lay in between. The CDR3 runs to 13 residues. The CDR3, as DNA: TGCAGCGTTGAGTTTACCGGGAGCTTCGAGGAGTTCTTC. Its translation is CSVEFTGSFEEFF.

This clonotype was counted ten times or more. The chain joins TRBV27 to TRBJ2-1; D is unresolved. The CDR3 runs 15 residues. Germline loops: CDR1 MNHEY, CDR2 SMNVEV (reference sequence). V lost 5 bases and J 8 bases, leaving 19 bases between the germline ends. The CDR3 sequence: CASSPDTRHGYEQFF. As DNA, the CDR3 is TGTGCCAGCAGTCCAGACACCAGGCATGGATATGAGCAGTTCTTC.

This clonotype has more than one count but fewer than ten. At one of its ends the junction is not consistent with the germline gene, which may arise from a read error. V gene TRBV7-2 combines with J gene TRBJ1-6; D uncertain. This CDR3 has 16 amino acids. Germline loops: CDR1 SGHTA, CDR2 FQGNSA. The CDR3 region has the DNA TGTGCCAGCAACTTATGGCCAACCGGTAATAATTCACCCCTCCACTTT. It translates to CASNLWPTGNNSPLHF.

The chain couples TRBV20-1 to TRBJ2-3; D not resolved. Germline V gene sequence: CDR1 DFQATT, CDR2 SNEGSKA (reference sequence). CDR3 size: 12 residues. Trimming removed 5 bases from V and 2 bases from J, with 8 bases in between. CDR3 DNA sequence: TGCAGTGCTTCTGGGAACACAGATACGCAGTATTTT. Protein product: CSASGNTDTQYF.

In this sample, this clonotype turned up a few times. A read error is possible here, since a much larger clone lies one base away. As DNA, the CDR3 is TGCAGCGTTGTATACATAGAAAATGAGCAGTACTTC. This translates into CSVVYIENEQYF. The J gene is TRBJ2-5, the V gene TRBV29-1, with D hard to call. This CDR3 region has 12 residues. Per the germline V gene, CDR1 is SQVTM and CDR2 is ANQGSEA. V lost 4 bases, J lost 11 bases, and 17 bases lay in between.

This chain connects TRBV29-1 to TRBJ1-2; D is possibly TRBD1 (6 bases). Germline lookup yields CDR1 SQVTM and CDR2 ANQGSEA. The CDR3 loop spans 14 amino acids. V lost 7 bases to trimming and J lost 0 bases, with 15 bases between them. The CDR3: CSGGGRGPNYGYTF. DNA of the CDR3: TGCAGCGGTGGGGGCAGGGGCCCTAACTATGGCTACACCTTC.

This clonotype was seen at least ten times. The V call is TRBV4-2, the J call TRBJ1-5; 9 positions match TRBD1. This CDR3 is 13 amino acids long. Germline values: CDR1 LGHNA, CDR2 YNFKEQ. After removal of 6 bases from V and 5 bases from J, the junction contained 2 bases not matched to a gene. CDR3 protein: CASSRDRDQPQHF. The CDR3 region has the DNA TGTGCCAGCAGTCGGGACAGGGATCAGCCCCAGCATTTT.

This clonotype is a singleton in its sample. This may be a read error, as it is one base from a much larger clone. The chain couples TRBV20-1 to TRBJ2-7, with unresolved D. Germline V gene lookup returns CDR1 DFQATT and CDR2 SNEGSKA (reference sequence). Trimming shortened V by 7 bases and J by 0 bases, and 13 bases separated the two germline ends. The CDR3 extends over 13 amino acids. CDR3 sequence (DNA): TGCAGTGTTGCGGTGGGCAGCTCCTACGAGCAGTACTTC. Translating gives CSVAVGSSYEQYF.

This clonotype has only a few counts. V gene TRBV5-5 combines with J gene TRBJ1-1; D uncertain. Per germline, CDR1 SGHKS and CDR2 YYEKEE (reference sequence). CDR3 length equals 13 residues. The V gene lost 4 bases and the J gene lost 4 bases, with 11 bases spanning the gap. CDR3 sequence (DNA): TGTGCCAGCAGCCCTTCTCCGGTCACTGAAGCTTTCTTT. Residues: CASSPSPVTEAFF.

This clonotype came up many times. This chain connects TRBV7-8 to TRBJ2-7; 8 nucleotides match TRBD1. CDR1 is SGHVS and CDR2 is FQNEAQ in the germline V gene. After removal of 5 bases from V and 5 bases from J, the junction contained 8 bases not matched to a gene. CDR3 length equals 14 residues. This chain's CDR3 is CASSERRGLNEQYF. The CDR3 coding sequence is TGTGCCAGCAGCGAACGCAGGGGGCTGAACGAGCAGTACTTC.

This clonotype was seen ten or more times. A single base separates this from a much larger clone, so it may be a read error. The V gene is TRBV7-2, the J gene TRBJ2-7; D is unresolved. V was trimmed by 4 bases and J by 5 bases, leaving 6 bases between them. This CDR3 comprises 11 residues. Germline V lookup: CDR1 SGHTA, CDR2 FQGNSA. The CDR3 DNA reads TGTGCCAGCAGCTCCCGGCACGAGCAGTACTTC. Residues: CASSSRHEQYF.

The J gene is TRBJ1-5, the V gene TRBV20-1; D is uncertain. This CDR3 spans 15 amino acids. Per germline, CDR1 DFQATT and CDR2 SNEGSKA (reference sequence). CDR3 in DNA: TGCAGCGTACCCTCCCCGGGAAAGGCCCATCAGCCCCAGCATTTT. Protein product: CSVPSPGKAHQPQHF.

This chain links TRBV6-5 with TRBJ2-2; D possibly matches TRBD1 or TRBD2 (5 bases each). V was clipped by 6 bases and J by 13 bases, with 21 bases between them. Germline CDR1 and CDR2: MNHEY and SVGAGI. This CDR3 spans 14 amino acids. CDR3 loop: CASSIGTALDVLFF. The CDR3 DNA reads TGTGCCAGCAGCATAGGGACGGCACTCGACGTGCTGTTTTTT.

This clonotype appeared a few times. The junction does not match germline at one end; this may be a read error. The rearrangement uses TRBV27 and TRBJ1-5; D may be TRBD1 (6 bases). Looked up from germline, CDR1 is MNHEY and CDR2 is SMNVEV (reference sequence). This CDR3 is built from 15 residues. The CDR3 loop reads CASSLSMRGAGPRHF. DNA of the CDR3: TGTGCCAGCAGTTTATCGATGAGGGGGGCTGGGCCCCGGCATTTT.

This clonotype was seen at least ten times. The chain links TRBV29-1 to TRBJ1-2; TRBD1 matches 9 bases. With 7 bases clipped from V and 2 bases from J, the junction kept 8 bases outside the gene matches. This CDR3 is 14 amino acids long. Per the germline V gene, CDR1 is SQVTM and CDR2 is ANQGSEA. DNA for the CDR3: TGCAGCGGGAAGGAGACAGGGGGAAACTATGGCTACACCTTC. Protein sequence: CSGKETGGNYGYTF. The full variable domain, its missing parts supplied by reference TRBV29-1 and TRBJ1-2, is SAVISQKPSRDICQRGTSLTIQCQVDSQVTMMFWYRQQPGQSLTLIATANQGSEATYESGFVIDKFPISRPNLTFSTLTVSNMSPEDSSIYLCSGKETGGNYGYTFGSGTRLTVV.

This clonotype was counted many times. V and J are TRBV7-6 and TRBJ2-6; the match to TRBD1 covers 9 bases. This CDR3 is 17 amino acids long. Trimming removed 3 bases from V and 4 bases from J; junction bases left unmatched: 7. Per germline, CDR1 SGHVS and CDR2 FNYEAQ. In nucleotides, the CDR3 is TGTGCCAGCAGCTTCGGACAGGGGAGGCGCGGGGCCAACGTCCTGACTTTC. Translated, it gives CASSFGQGRRGANVLTF.

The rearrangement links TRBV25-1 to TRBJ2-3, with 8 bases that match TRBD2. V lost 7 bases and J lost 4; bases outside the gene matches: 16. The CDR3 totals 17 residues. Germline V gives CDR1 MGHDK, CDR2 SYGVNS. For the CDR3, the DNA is TGTGCCAGCAACCCCGGGGGGGTAAATGTGCATCCAGATACGCAGTATTTT. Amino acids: CASNPGGVNVHPDTQYF. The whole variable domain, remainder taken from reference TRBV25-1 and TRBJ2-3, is EADIYQTPRYLVIGTGKKITLECSQTMGHDKMYWYQQDPGMELHLIHYSYGVNSTEKGDLSSESTVSRIRTEHFPLTLESARPSHTSQYLCASNPGGVNVHPDTQYFGPGTRLTVL.

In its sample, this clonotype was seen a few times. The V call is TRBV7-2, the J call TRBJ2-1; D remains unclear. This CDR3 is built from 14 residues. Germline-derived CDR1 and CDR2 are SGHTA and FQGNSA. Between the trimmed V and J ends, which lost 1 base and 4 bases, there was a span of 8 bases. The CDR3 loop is CASSLVPVYNEQFF. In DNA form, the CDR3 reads TGTGCCAGCAGCTTAGTCCCGGTATACAATGAGCAGTTCTTC.

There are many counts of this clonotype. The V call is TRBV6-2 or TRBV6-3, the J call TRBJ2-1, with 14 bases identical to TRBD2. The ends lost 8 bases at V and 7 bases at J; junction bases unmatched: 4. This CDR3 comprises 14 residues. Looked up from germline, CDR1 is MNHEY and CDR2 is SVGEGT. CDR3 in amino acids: CASRTSGGSNEQFF. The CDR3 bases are TGTGCCAGCCGGACTAGCGGGGGGTCAAATGAGCAGTTCTTC.

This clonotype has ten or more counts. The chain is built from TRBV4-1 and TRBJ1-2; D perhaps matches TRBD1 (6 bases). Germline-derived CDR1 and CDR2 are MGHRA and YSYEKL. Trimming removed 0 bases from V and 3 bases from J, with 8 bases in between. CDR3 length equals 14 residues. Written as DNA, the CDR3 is TGCGCCAGCAGCCAAGAAGGGGGAGACTATGGCTACACCTTC. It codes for CASSQEGGDYGYTF.

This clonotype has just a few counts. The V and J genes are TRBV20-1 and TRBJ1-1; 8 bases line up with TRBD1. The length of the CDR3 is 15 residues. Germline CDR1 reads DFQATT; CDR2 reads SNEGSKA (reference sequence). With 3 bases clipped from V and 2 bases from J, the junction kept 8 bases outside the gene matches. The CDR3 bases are TGCAGTGCTAGGGCCGACAGGGGTAGCAACACTGAAGCTTTCTTT. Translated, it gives CSARADRGSNTEAFF.

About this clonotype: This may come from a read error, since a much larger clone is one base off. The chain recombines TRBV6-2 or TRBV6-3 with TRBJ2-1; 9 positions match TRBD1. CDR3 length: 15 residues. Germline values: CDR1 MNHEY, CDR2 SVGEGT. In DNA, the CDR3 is TGTGTCAGCAGACGTCCCGGGACAGGGATCAATGAGCAGTTCTTC. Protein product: CVSRRPGTGINEQFF.

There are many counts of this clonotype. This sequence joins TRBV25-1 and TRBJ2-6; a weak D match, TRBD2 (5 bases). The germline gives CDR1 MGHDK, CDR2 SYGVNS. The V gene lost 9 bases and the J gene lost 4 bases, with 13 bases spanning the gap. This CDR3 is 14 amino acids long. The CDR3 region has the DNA TGTGCCAGTGGGAGAGGGCGAGGGGCCAACGTCCTGACTTTC. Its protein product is CASGRGRGANVLTF. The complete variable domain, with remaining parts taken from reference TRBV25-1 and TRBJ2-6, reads EADIYQTPRYLVIGTGKKITLECSQTMGHDKMYWYQQDPGMELHLIHYSYGVNSTEKGDLSSESTVSRIRTEHFPLTLESARPSHTSQYLCASGRGRGANVLTFGAGSRLTVL.

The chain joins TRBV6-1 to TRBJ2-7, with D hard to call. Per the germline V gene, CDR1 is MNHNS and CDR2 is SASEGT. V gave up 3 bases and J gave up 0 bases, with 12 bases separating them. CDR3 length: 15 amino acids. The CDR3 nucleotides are TGTGCCAGCAGTGACGACTGGAATAGCTCCTACGAGCAGTACTTC. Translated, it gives CASSDDWNSSYEQYF.

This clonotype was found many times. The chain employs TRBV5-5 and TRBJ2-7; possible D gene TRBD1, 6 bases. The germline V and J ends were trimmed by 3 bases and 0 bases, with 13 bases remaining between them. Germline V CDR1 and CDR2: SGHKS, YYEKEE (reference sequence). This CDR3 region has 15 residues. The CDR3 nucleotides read TGTGCCAGCAGCTCTAGACAGGTACTCTCCTACGAGCAGTACTTC. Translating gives CASSSRQVLSYEQYF.

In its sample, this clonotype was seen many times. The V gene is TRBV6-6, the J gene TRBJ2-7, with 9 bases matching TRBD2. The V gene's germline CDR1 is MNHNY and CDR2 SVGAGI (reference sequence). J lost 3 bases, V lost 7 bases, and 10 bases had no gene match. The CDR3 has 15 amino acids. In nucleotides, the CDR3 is TGTGCCAGCAACTCCGGGGGCGGGAGGGTCTACGAGCAGTACTTC. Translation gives CASNSGGGRVYEQYF.

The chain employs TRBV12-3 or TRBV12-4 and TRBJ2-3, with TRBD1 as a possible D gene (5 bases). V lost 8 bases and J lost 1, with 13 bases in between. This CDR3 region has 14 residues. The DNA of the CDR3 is TGTGCCAGCTCCAGGGTACCCGGCACAGATACGCAGTATTTT. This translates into CASSRVPGTDTQYF.

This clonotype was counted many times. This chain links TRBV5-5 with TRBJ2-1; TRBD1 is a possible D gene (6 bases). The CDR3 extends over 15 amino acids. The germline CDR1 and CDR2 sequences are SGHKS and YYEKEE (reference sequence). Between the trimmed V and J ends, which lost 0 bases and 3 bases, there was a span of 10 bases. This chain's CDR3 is CASSLVGARYNEQFF. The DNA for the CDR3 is TGTGCCAGCAGCTTGGTGGGGGCGCGCTACAATGAGCAGTTCTTC.

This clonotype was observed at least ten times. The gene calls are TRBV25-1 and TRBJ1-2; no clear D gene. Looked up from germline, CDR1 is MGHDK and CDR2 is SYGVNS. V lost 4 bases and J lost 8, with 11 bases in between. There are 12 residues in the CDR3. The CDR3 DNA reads TGTGCCAGCAGTGCGGTCCGCGGCGGCTACACCTTC. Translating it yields CASSAVRGGYTF.